The clone carrying this T cell receptor (beta chain) was detected once. The antigen is undetermined. The junction does not match germline at one end; this may be a read error. Alongside a J-beta primer mix, a sample-barcoded 5' primer served in a second PCR lasting about 7 to 12 cycles. TCRdb analysed the 5' RACE reads with MiXCR anew, one entry per CDR3 protein. The data show roughly 860,000 distinct CDR3 sequences, around 62% seen once. These data are taken from a study of blood T cells in healthy people across ages. Background on the study: The template switching approach captured approximately one barcoded beta molecule for every two T cells.

Study findings and constraints: Researchers deemed the diversity estimates from one million T cells underestimates. While age rose, TCR beta diversity per million T cells dropped in a roughly linear way. Reliance upon unsorted PBMCs precluded definitive naive versus antigen-experienced comparison.

The length of the CDR3 is 13 residues. From germline, CDR1 is KGHSH and CDR2 LQKENI. Sample: blood. The genes are TRBV18 and TRBJ1-1; D remains unclear. This sequence originates from a man aged 25-40 years in good health. This chain's CDR3 is CASSPSRNTVAFF. CDR3 coding DNA: TGTGCCAGCTCACCATCGCGCAACACTGTAGCTTTCTTT.